The next 27 T cell receptor beta chains were all read from a single sample in a study of cytomegalovirus exposure and HLA in healthy donors. The study ran its PCR with 60 Vbeta and 13 Jbeta primers. The method was immunoSEQ multiplex PCR; TCRdb's version includes in-frame clones alone and lacks a portion of them. The data hold 100,000 to 150,000 clones, with approximately 81% observed a single time. Sequencing used PBMCs. The receptors were sampled from a woman between 40 and 55 years old in good health and CMV-seronegative.

The rearrangement links TRBV10-3 to TRBJ2-7, with 9 bases identical to TRBD1. V lost 5 bases, J lost 5 bases, and 7 bases stayed unmatched. This CDR3 has 14 amino acids. Germline assignment: CDR1 ENHRY and CDR2 SYGVKD. CDR3 residues: CAISPPGQGHEQYF. DNA for the CDR3: TGTGCCATCAGTCCTCCGGGACAGGGCCACGAGCAGTACTTC.

The chain links TRBV16 to TRBJ2-1; 8 positions match TRBD1. This CDR3 has 19 residues. Looked up from germline, CDR1 is KGHSY and CDR2 is FQNENV. V shed 0 bases and J 0 bases; nucleotides not matched to a gene: 10. The DNA for the CDR3 is TGTGCCAGCAGCCAATCGGGGACAGGCCGCTTTAGCTCCTACAATGAGCAGTTCTTC. Translated: CASSQSGTGRFSSYNEQFF.

V usage is TRBV4-1 and J usage is TRBJ1-1; a possible D gene is TRBD1 (5 bases). The CDR3 is 17 residues long. Germline V lookup: CDR1 MGHRA, CDR2 YSYEKL. The V end was cut by 0 bases, the J end by 2 bases, with 16 bases between. Here the CDR3 DNA reads TGCGCCAGCAGCCAAGATCCAAGACAGTTTATCAACACTGAAGCTTTCTTT. Encoded protein: CASSQDPRQFINTEAFF.

This chain joins TRBV2 and TRBJ1-4; TRBD1 matches at 8 bases. Germline V gene sequence: CDR1 SNHLY, CDR2 FYNNEI. The CDR3 extends over 14 amino acids. The V and J ends lost 2 bases and 7 bases, in that order; junction bases with no gene match: 3. The CDR3 region is CASSEQGAREKLFF. The DNA for the CDR3 is TGTGCCAGCAGTGAACAGGGGGCTCGTGAAAAACTGTTTTTT. Supplemented by reference TRBV2 and TRBJ1-4, the full variable domain reads EPEVTQTPSHQVTQMGQEVILRCVPISNHLYFYWYRQILGQKVEFLVSFYNNEISEKSEIFDDQFSVERPDGSNFTLKIRSTKLEDSAMYFCASSEQGAREKLFFGSGTQLSVL.

The chain uses TRBV18 and TRBJ2-5; TRBD2 is a possible D gene (7 bases). This CDR3 has 15 residues. Trimming took off 3 bases at V and 5 bases at J, with 16 bases between the two ends. Germline CDR1 is KGHSH and CDR2 is LQKENI. The CDR3 protein is CASSPATGGRETQYF. CDR3 sequence (DNA): TGTGCCAGCTCACCTGCCACGGGGGGCAGGGAGACCCAGTACTTC.

J is TRBJ1-1 and V is TRBV30, with D uncertain. The CDR3 spans 12 residues. CDR1 is GTSNPN and CDR2 is SVGIG in the germline V gene (reference sequence). Trimming stripped 4 bases from V and 1 base from J, with 7 bases between. CDR3 amino acids: CAWTTRNTEAFF. The DNA for the CDR3 is TGTGCCTGGACCACCAGGAACACTGAAGCTTTCTTT.

J is TRBJ1-2 and V is TRBV11-2; possible D gene TRBD1, 5 bases. Germline V CDR1 and CDR2: SGHAT, FQNNGV. The CDR3 is 13 residues long. The V end was cut by 5 bases, the J end by 4 bases, with 11 bases between. In DNA, the CDR3 is TGTGCCAGCAGCCCTCTAGACAGCTATGGCTACACCTTC. Its translation is CASSPLDSYGYTF.

The V call is TRBV10-2, the J call TRBJ2-2; 7 nucleotides agree with TRBD2. From germline, CDR1 is WSHSY and CDR2 SAAADI. The CDR3 spans 14 residues. The ends lost 3 bases at V and 4 bases at J; junction bases unmatched: 2. CDR3 sequence: CASSELAPTGELFF. The CDR3 DNA reads TGCGCCAGCAGTGAACTAGCGCCCACCGGGGAGCTGTTTTTT.

The rearrangement joins TRBV11-2 to TRBJ1-4, with TRBD1 matching 8 bases. The CDR3 is 16 residues long. Germline trimming cut 5 bases from V and 0 bases from J; bases unmatched to any gene: 5. Germline CDR1 is SGHAT and CDR2 is FQNNGV. The CDR3 spells CASSQGTGATNEKLFF. The DNA of the CDR3 is TGTGCCAGCAGCCAAGGGACAGGAGCAACTAATGAAAAACTGTTTTTT.

J is TRBJ2-7 and V is TRBV2; TRBD2 might be the D (6 bases). Germline CDR1 reads SNHLY; CDR2 reads FYNNEI. CDR3 length: 14 amino acids. V gave up 6 bases and J gave up 6 bases, with 18 bases separating them. This CDR3 is CASSLGQGGCEQYF. CDR3 coding DNA: TGTGCCAGCAGCCTCGGGCAGGGAGGATGCGAGCAGTACTTC.

V is TRBV15 and J is TRBJ2-7, with 9 bases lining up with TRBD2. CDR3 length: 18 amino acids. From germline, CDR1 is LNHNV and CDR2 YYDKDF (reference sequence). Trimming took 0 bases from V and 4 from J; bases not matched to a gene: 13. CDR3 DNA: TGTGCCACCAGCAGAGATACTCCGACTAGCGGCCGTACTTACGAGCAGTACTTC. It is translated as CATSRDTPTSGRTYEQYF. The whole variable domain, filled in from reference TRBV15 and TRBJ2-7, reads DAMVIQNPRYQVTQFGKPVTLSCSQTLNHNVMYWYQQKSSQAPKLLFHYYDKDFNNEADTPDNFQSRRPNTSFCFLDIRSPGLGDTAMYLCATSRDTPTSGRTYEQYFGPGTRLTVT.

The DNA of the CDR3 is TGTGCCAGCAGTGACGCGGTCTGTCTTGGACTGCCCGAAAAAAAATACAATGAGCAGTTCTTC. It is translated as CASSDAVCLGLPEKKYNEQFF. This sequence joins TRBV6-4 and TRBJ2-1; D possibly corresponds to TRBD2 (5 bases). This CDR3 is 21 amino acids long. The germline gives CDR1 MRHNA, CDR2 SNTAGT. The ends were cut back, 2 bases at V and 4 bases at J, with 30 bases in the middle.

The chain recombines TRBV9 with TRBJ1-2; TRBD1 aligns across 8 bases. Germline lookup yields CDR1 SGDLS and CDR2 YYNGEE. This CDR3 spans 16 amino acids. Trimming cost V 3 bases and J 5 bases; bases outside gene matches: 12. The CDR3 spells CASSAPIPGQAYGYTF. The CDR3 DNA reads as TGTGCCAGCAGCGCCCCGATACCGGGACAGGCTTATGGCTACACCTTC. Using reference TRBV9 and TRBJ1-2 for the parts outside the CDR3, the full variable domain is DSGVTQTPKHLITATGQRVTLRCSPRSGDLSVYWYQQSLDQGLQFLIQYYNGEERAKGNILERFSAQQFPDLHSELNLSSLELGDSALYFCASSAPIPGQAYGYTFGSGTRLTVV.

The chain combines TRBV18 with TRBJ1-2, with 8 positions matching TRBD1. Unmatched junction bases numbered 2, after V lost 3 bases and J lost 5 bases. CDR1 is KGHSH and CDR2 is LQKENI in the germline V gene. The CDR3 runs to 13 residues. The CDR3 DNA is TGTGCCAGCTCACCCCAGGGGGCATATGGCTACACCTTC. Translating it yields CASSPQGAYGYTF.

The chain couples TRBV10-1 to TRBJ2-1; 11 nucleotides match TRBD2. The CDR3 spans 16 residues. J gave up 7 bases and V 3 bases, and 8 bases lay outside the gene matches. In germline, CDR1 is WNHNN, CDR2 SYGVQD (reference sequence). The CDR3 DNA reads as TGCGCCAGCAGTGAAGAACTAGCGGGAGCTAAAAATGAGCAGTTCTTC. Its protein product is CASSEELAGAKNEQFF.

V usage is TRBV18 and J usage is TRBJ1-2; D is possibly TRBD1 (6 bases). This CDR3 is built from 15 residues. Germline V gene lookup returns CDR1 KGHSH and CDR2 LQKENI. Trimming took off 5 bases at V and 4 bases at J, with 17 bases between the two ends. Here the CDR3 reads CASSSPGGPGYGYTF. In DNA form, the CDR3 reads TGTGCCAGCTCATCCCCCGGGGGGCCCGGCTATGGCTACACCTTC.

The V and J genes are TRBV5-1 and TRBJ2-7; 9 positions match TRBD2. After removal of 0 bases from V and 6 bases from J, the junction contained 7 bases not matched to a gene. This CDR3 has 15 residues. Germline values: CDR1 SGHRS, CDR2 YFSETQ. The CDR3 DNA is TGCGCCAGCAGCTTGGCAGCGTTAGCGGGGGCCGAGCAGTACTTC. This sequence encodes CASSLAALAGAEQYF.

V is TRBV19 and J is TRBJ1-2; maybe TRBD1 (5 bases). The CDR3 is 14 residues long. Germline assignment: CDR1 LNHDA and CDR2 SQIVND (reference sequence). V lost 11 bases and J 6 bases, leaving 22 bases between the germline ends. Here the CDR3 reads CAVRLPGDGNGYTF. The CDR3 nucleotides are TGTGCCGTAAGGCTACCGGGGGACGGTAATGGCTACACCTTC.

In DNA form, the CDR3 reads TGTGCCAGCAGCCCGACTAGCGGGGACAGGAGGCAGTACTTC. Protein: CASSPTSGDRRQYF. V and J are TRBV9 and TRBJ2-7; TRBD2 matches at 11 bases. V lost 4 bases and J lost 9; bases outside the gene matches: 9. Germline V lookup: CDR1 SGDLS, CDR2 YYNGEE. The CDR3 has 14 amino acids.

The V and J genes are TRBV27 and TRBJ2-7; possibly TRBD1 for D (6 bases). Trimming shortened V by 1 base and J by 2 bases, and 15 bases separated the two germline ends. The CDR3 contains 16 residues. The V gene's germline CDR1 is MNHEY and CDR2 SMNVEV (reference sequence). Written as DNA, the CDR3 is TGTGCCAGCAGTTTATACGCCTCGGACAGAGCCTACGAGCAGTACTTC. Translation: CASSLYASDRAYEQYF.

This chain links TRBV5-1 with TRBJ1-1, with TRBD1 identical over 8 bases. Germline V gene sequence: CDR1 SGHRS, CDR2 YFSETQ. J lost 10 bases, V lost 4 bases, and 9 bases had no gene match. The CDR3 covers 13 residues. This CDR3 is CASSLGQGASAFF. CDR3 DNA sequence: TGCGCCAGCAGCCTTGGACAGGGAGCTTCAGCTTTCTTT.

CDR3 loop: CASSFSSYNSPLHF. For the CDR3, the DNA is TGCGCCAGCAGCTTTAGTTCCTATAATTCACCCCTCCACTTT. V is TRBV5-1 and J is TRBJ1-6; D is unclear. The CDR3 spans 14 residues. Germline V gives CDR1 SGHRS, CDR2 YFSETQ. V was clipped by 2 bases and J by 1 base, with 4 bases between them.

This sequence joins TRBV19 and TRBJ2-7; D perhaps matches TRBD1 (6 bases). Between the trimmed V and J ends, which lost 1 base and 2 bases, there was a span of 12 bases. Germline-derived CDR1 and CDR2 are LNHDA and SQIVND (reference sequence). This CDR3 spans 15 amino acids. DNA of the CDR3: TGTGCCAGTAGTATAGTTCGGACAGAAACCTACGAGCAGTACTTC. Translated: CASSIVRTETYEQYF.

V and J are TRBV7-2 and TRBJ2-5; maybe TRBD2 (6 bases). The germline gives CDR1 SGHTA, CDR2 FQGNSA. V was pared by 1 base and J by 9 bases, with 15 bases between. The CDR3 length is 14 residues. The CDR3 reads CASSLDPKAGPQYF. The CDR3 coding sequence is TGTGCCAGCAGCTTAGACCCCAAGGCGGGGCCCCAGTACTTC.

In the case of this clone: The junction does not match germline at one end; this may be a read error. Other DNA sequences in this specimen translate into the identical CDR3. The genes are TRBV28 and TRBJ1-2, with D possibly being TRBD1 (6 bases). CDR3 length: 13 amino acids. Germline V gene data show CDR1 as MDHEN and CDR2 as SYDVKM. The CDR3 reads CASRDYRVGAYTF. For the CDR3, the DNA is TGCGCCAGCAGAGACTACAGGGTGGGGGCCTACACCTTC.

The chain has TRBV9 and TRBJ2-7; 7 positions agree with TRBD2. The CDR3 is 15 residues long. Germline trimming cut 0 bases from V and 0 bases from J; bases unmatched to any gene: 3. Per germline, CDR1 SGDLS and CDR2 YYNGEE. CDR3 nucleotide sequence: TGTGCCAGCAGCGTAGCAGCGGGGCTCTCCTACGAGCAGTACTTC. This codes for CASSVAAGLSYEQYF.

This clone was counted between two and nine times. This chain links TRBV11-2 with TRBJ2-6; D is uncertain. Trimming left V 4 bases short and J 1 base short, with 8 bases between. Germline V gene data show CDR1 as SGHAT and CDR2 as FQNNGV. This CDR3 contains 15 residues. This CDR3 is CASSSPRSGANVLTF. In nucleotides, the CDR3 is TGTGCCAGCAGCTCCCCCCGGTCTGGGGCCAACGTCCTGACTTTC.